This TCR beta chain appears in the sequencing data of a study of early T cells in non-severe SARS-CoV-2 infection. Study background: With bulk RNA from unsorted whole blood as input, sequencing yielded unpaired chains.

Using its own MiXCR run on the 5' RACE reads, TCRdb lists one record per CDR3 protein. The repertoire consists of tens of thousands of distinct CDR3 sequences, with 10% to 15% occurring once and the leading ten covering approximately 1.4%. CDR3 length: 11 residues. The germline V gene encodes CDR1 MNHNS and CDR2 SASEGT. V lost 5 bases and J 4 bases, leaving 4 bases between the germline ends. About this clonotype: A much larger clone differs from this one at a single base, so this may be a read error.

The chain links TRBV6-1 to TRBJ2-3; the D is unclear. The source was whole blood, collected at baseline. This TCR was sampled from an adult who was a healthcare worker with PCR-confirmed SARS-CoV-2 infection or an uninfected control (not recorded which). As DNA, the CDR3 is TGTGCCAGCAGTTATGCAGATACGCAGTATTTT. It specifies CASSYADTQYF.